Presented here are 18 T cell receptor beta chains from one specimen sequenced in a study of CD8 T cells in Susac syndrome. RNA totalling 0.5 to 1 ug underwent reverse transcription with random hexamers. From the immunoSEQ multiplex PCR reads, TCRdb called clonotypes with MiXCR, one entry per CDR3 protein. The sample holds 110,000 to 150,000 distinct CDR3 sequences, approximately 96% seen once. Sequencing was carried out using CD4+ T cells from PBMCs. These receptors were collected from a human donor with Susac syndrome.

The J gene is TRBJ2-5, the V gene TRBV28; 7 bases are a match to TRBD2. Germline lookup yields CDR1 MDHEN and CDR2 SYDVKM. The CDR3 has 13 residues. CDR3 DNA sequence: TGTGCGATCGGCGCGGGAGTGGGAGAGACCCAGTACTTC. It is translated as CAIGAGVGETQYF.

J is TRBJ2-1 and V is TRBV4-1; 8 nucleotides agree with TRBD1. The germline CDR1 and CDR2 sequences are MGHRA and YSYEKL. The CDR3 has 14 residues. V trimming: 2 bases; J trimming: 7 bases; junction bases outside the gene matches: 4. The CDR3 reads CASSQPTGVNEQFF. CDR3 nucleotides: TGCGCCAGCAGCCAACCGACAGGGGTTAATGAGCAGTTCTTC.

The V gene is TRBV7-8, the J gene TRBJ1-5; tentatively, D is TRBD1 (5 bases). The V and J ends lost 5 bases and 2 bases respectively, with 13 bases between them. The CDR3 is 15 residues long. From germline, CDR1 is SGHVS and CDR2 FQNEAQ. The CDR3 sequence is CASSRTWDGNQPQHF. Written as DNA, the CDR3 is TGTGCCAGCAGCAGGACTTGGGACGGCAATCAGCCCCAGCATTTT.

The chain recombines TRBV11-2 with TRBJ1-6; D call uncertain. The CDR3 covers 12 residues. Germline-derived CDR1 and CDR2 are SGHAT and FQNNGV. With 1 base removed from V and 14 bases from J, the gap between germline ends came to 9 bases. This CDR3 is CASSLVPGTLHF. Here the CDR3 DNA reads TGTGCCAGCAGCTTAGTCCCGGGGACCCTCCACTTT.

This clonotype came up once. This rearrangement joins TRBV3-1 to TRBJ1-1; no firm D call. The ends were cut back, 1 base at V and 6 bases at J, with 9 bases in the middle. Germline V gene lookup returns CDR1 LGHDT and CDR2 YNNKEL (reference sequence). CDR3 length: 13 residues. This chain's CDR3 is CASSQGGGSEAFF. The CDR3 nucleotides read TGTGCCAGCAGCCAAGGGGGAGGGTCTGAAGCTTTCTTT.

The chain employs TRBV12-3 or TRBV12-4 and TRBJ2-1; tentatively, D is TRBD1 (5 bases). The CDR3 runs 13 residues. The ends were cut back, 5 bases at V and 10 bases at J, with 15 bases in the middle. Here the CDR3 DNA reads TGTGCCAGCAGTCCCCCAGGGCAGGGCGAGCAGTTCTTC. Translation: CASSPPGQGEQFF.

The V call is TRBV9, the J call TRBJ1-6; 7 bases align to TRBD1. The junction had 6 bases not matched to a gene; V was cut back by 2 bases and J by 7 bases. The CDR3 is made up of 15 amino acids. Germline V gene lookup returns CDR1 SGDLS and CDR2 YYNGEE. The CDR3 reads CASSVGRTGNSPLHF. CDR3 sequence (DNA): TGTGCCAGCAGCGTGGGGAGGACAGGAAATTCACCCCTCCACTTT.

The gene calls are TRBV27 and TRBJ1-2; TRBD1 might be the D (5 bases). The CDR3 runs 13 residues. Germline assignment: CDR1 MNHEY and CDR2 SMNVEV (reference sequence). V was trimmed by 5 bases and J by 3 bases, leaving 10 bases between them. CDR3 loop: CASSLDSDYGYTF. In DNA, the CDR3 is TGTGCCAGCAGTCTCGACAGTGACTATGGCTACACCTTC.

The chain uses TRBV6-5 and TRBJ2-1; D is uncertain. Per germline, CDR1 MNHEY and CDR2 SVGAGI. This CDR3 comprises 17 residues. V lost 0 bases and J 4 bases, leaving 16 bases between the germline ends. In nucleotides, the CDR3 is TGTGCCAGCAGTTACTCGAGAGTAGGGCGTAGTTACAATGAGCAGTTCTTC. This sequence encodes CASSYSRVGRSYNEQFF.

This rearrangement joins TRBV12-3 or TRBV12-4 to TRBJ1-1; 7 nucleotides agree with TRBD1. With V trimmed by 1 base and J by 2 bases, 4 bases remained unmatched. The CDR3 sequence is 15 residues long. Here the CDR3 reads CASSLGDRINTEAFF. In DNA form, the CDR3 reads TGTGCCAGCAGTTTAGGGGACAGAATCAACACTGAAGCTTTCTTT.

This clonotype was seen once. This chain joins TRBV7-9 and TRBJ1-2; 8 nucleotides line up with TRBD1. The germline gives CDR1 SEHNR, CDR2 FQNEAQ (reference sequence). This CDR3 region has 16 residues. Trimming at V came to 3 bases and at J to 8 bases, leaving 14 bases not matched to a gene. For the CDR3, the DNA is TGTGCCAGCAGCTTGGGGACAGGCACCTTAACGGGAGGCTACACCTTC. Translated, it gives CASSLGTGTLTGGYTF.

V gene TRBV15 combines with J gene TRBJ2-1, with D unresolved. Germline V gene data show CDR1 as LNHNV and CDR2 as YYDKDF (reference sequence). Trimming pared 0 bases from V and 8 bases from J, leaving 11 bases between. This CDR3 is 14 amino acids long. The CDR3 sequence: CATSREPPNYEQFF. CDR3 in DNA: TGTGCCACCAGCAGAGAACCGCCGAACTATGAGCAGTTCTTC.

The chain joins TRBV3-1 to TRBJ2-2, with D uncertain. CDR1 LGHDT and CDR2 YNNKEL come from the germline V gene (reference sequence). V was cut by 1 base and J by 4 bases, with 13 bases left in between. The CDR3 consists of 16 residues. CDR3 sequence: CASSQGSARGTGELFF. DNA of the CDR3: TGTGCCAGCAGCCAAGGGTCAGCCAGAGGCACCGGGGAGCTGTTTTTT.

This chain links TRBV2 with TRBJ2-7; no definite D call. This CDR3 region has 14 residues. Germline assignment: CDR1 SNHLY and CDR2 FYNNEI. The V end was cut by 8 bases, the J end by 5 bases, with 19 bases between. The CDR3 is CASGRTFLWNEQYF. The CDR3 DNA reads as TGTGCCAGCGGCAGGACCTTTCTCTGGAACGAGCAGTACTTC.

This chain connects TRBV2 to TRBJ2-5, with D tentatively TRBD1 (6 bases). This CDR3 comprises 14 residues. Germline V gene sequence: CDR1 SNHLY, CDR2 FYNNEI. V was clipped by 6 bases and J by 0 bases, with 11 bases between them. Here the CDR3 DNA reads TGTGCCAGCAGGTCCGACAGGTACCAAGAGACCCAGTACTTC. Its protein product is CASRSDRYQETQYF.

The CDR3 loop is CSVIRDRGLYGTEAFF. DNA for the CDR3: TGCAGCGTTATCCGGGACAGGGGGTTATATGGCACTGAAGCTTTCTTT. The chain joins TRBV29-1 to TRBJ1-1; TRBD1 aligns across 11 bases. CDR3 size: 16 residues. J was trimmed by 4 bases and V by 5 bases; bases with no gene match: 12. Germline-derived CDR1 and CDR2 are SQVTM and ANQGSEA.

This chain connects TRBV28 to TRBJ2-2; D remains ambiguous. CDR1 and CDR2 (germline): MDHEN, SYDVKM. The V end was cut by 11 bases, the J end by 6 bases, with 10 bases between. The CDR3 length is 11 residues. The CDR3 is CAVGTAGELFF. The CDR3, as DNA: TGTGCCGTTGGAACCGCCGGGGAGCTGTTTTTT.

The chain's CDR3 is CASSVGTVNQPQHF. In nucleotides, the CDR3 is TGTGCCAGCAGCGTAGGGACAGTAAATCAGCCCCAGCATTTT. The V and J genes are TRBV9 and TRBJ1-5, with a weak D call TRBD1 (6 bases). Looked up from germline, CDR1 is SGDLS and CDR2 is YYNGEE. CDR3 length: 14 amino acids. The ends were cut back, 0 bases at V and 4 bases at J, with 8 bases in the middle.